The rows below give T cell receptor beta chains drawn from one sample of a study of T cells after yellow fever vaccination. TCRdb ran MiXCR on the 5' RACE reads and lists one entry per CDR3 protein. Of 50,000 to 65,000 distinct CDR3 sequences in the sample, 5% to 8.5% were seen once. The sequencing used CD8+ T cells not binding an NS4B(214-222) dextramer, sorted from PBMCs, collected roughly 46 days after the first yellow fever vaccination. Receptors originate from a man aged 18 to 29 who received the YFV17D yellow fever vaccine. Each CDR3 is given with its conserved first and last residue. Fields, in order: V gene, J gene, clone size, D gene, CDR3 DNA, CDR3 protein. The D gene is left open where the match is weak. Not every row has a clone size; where given, it reads once, few, many or a size class.

v_call: TRBV6-5
j_call: TRBJ1-1
clone_size: many
d_call: .
cdr3_nt: TGTGCCAGCAGTTATGGTGAGAACACTGAAGCTTTCTTT
cdr3_aa: CASSYGENTEAFF

v_call: TRBV29-1
j_call: TRBJ2-7
clone_size: few
d_call: TRBD1
cdr3_nt: TGCAGCGTTGAACTCGGGACAGGGGGCTCCGAGCAGTACTTC
cdr3_aa: CSVELGTGGSEQYF

v_call: TRBV12-3/TRBV12-4
j_call: TRBJ1-2
clone_size: .
d_call: .
cdr3_nt: TGTGCCAGCAGTTTCCTCCCGGGCGGGGATGATGGCTACACCTTC
cdr3_aa: CASSFLPGGDDGYTF

v_call: TRBV7-8
j_call: TRBJ2-5
clone_size: many
d_call: TRBD1
cdr3_nt: TGTGCCAGCAGCTTATTACAGGGGGCCGGGGAGACCCAGTACTTC
cdr3_aa: CASSLLQGAGETQYF

v_call: TRBV2
j_call: TRBJ2-1
clone_size: many
d_call: TRBD2
cdr3_nt: TGTGCCAGCACCCCGGGACTAGCGGGAGTGGATGAGCAGTTCTTC
cdr3_aa: CASTPGLAGVDEQFF

v_call: TRBV4-1
j_call: TRBJ2-1
clone_size: few
d_call: TRBD2
cdr3_nt: TGCGCCAGCAGCCATCCCACTAGCGGGGGGGCCAATGAGCAGTTCTTC
cdr3_aa: CASSHPTSGGANEQFF

v_call: TRBV7-8
j_call: TRBJ1-5
clone_size: .
d_call: .
cdr3_nt: TGTGCCAGCAGCTCCGTGGGGGGAAGCAATCAGCCCCAGCATTTT
cdr3_aa: CASSSVGGSNQPQHF

v_call: TRBV27
j_call: TRBJ1-2
clone_size: .
d_call: .
cdr3_nt: TGTGCCAGCAGTTTATCAAGCACCCTTAACTATGGCTACACCTTC
cdr3_aa: CASSLSSTLNYGYTF

v_call: TRBV7-9
j_call: TRBJ1-1
clone_size: .
d_call: .
cdr3_nt: TGTGCCAGCAGCTTCCAGGACAGTGAAGCTTTCTTT
cdr3_aa: CASSFQDSEAFF

v_call: TRBV7-9
j_call: TRBJ2-1
clone_size: few
d_call: .
cdr3_nt: TGTGCCTATGGGTGGGGTAATGAGCAGTTCTTC
cdr3_aa: CAYGWGNEQFF

v_call: TRBV6-1
j_call: TRBJ2-4
clone_size: many
d_call: TRBD2
cdr3_nt: TGTGCCAGCAGTGCCCGGGGACTAGGGGAAAACATTCAGTACTTC
cdr3_aa: CASSARGLGENIQYF

v_call: TRBV5-1
j_call: TRBJ2-2
clone_size: many
d_call: .
cdr3_nt: TGCGCCAGCAGCTGGAGGGGAGCGAACACCGGGGAGCTGTTTTTT
cdr3_aa: CASSWRGANTGELFF

v_call: TRBV7-9
j_call: TRBJ2-7
clone_size: .
d_call: .
cdr3_nt: TGTGCCAGCAGCCACCAAGCCAGGTTGACCTACGAGCAGTACTTC
cdr3_aa: CASSHQARLTYEQYF

v_call: TRBV5-5
j_call: TRBJ2-6
clone_size: .
d_call: .
cdr3_nt: TGTGCCAGCAGCTTGGACGGGGCCAGGGCCAACGTCCTGACTTTC
cdr3_aa: CASSLDGARANVLTF

v_call: TRBV5-6
j_call: TRBJ1-3
clone_size: .
d_call: .
cdr3_nt: TGTGCCAGCAGCTTGGGAGGGACGGCTCTACTCTCTGGAAACACCATATATTTT
cdr3_aa: CASSLGGTALLSGNTIYF

v_call: TRBV4-3
j_call: TRBJ2-5
clone_size: few
d_call: TRBD1
cdr3_nt: TGCGCCAGCAGCCAAGATCAGGGACAGGGAGAGACCCAGTACTTC
cdr3_aa: CASSQDQGQGETQYF

v_call: TRBV20-1
j_call: TRBJ2-3
clone_size: many
d_call: TRBD2
cdr3_nt: TGCAGTGCTAGAGTACGCAGCGGGGGTGATACGCAGTATTTT
cdr3_aa: CSARVRSGGDTQYF

v_call: TRBV4-3
j_call: TRBJ2-2
clone_size: few
d_call: .
cdr3_nt: TGCGCCAGCAGCCTCGGGCCCAAAGGCCCCGGGGAGCTGTTTTTT
cdr3_aa: CASSLGPKGPGELFF

v_call: TRBV24-1
j_call: TRBJ2-3
clone_size: .
d_call: .
cdr3_nt: TGTGCCACCAATCAGGACAGTGAGGCAGATACGCAGTATTTT
cdr3_aa: CATNQDSEADTQYF

v_call: TRBV4-1
j_call: TRBJ1-5
clone_size: few
d_call: .
cdr3_nt: TGCGCCAGCAGCCTTTATAGCAATCAGCCCCAGCATTTT
cdr3_aa: CASSLYSNQPQHF

v_call: TRBV4-3
j_call: TRBJ2-1
clone_size: .
d_call: TRBD1
cdr3_nt: TGCGCCAGCAGCCATGGGACAGCGTCCTACAATGAGCAGTTCTTC
cdr3_aa: CASSHGTASYNEQFF

v_call: TRBV10-3
j_call: TRBJ2-1
clone_size: many
d_call: TRBD1
cdr3_nt: TGTGCCATCAGTGAGTCAACCTCCAGGGGGCTCGACAATGAGCAGTTCTTC
cdr3_aa: CAISESTSRGLDNEQFF

v_call: TRBV27
j_call: TRBJ2-3
clone_size: .
d_call: TRBD2
cdr3_nt: TGTGCCAGCAGTGTGACTAGCGGGGGGTTCGTAGATACGCAGTATTTT
cdr3_aa: CASSVTSGGFVDTQYF

v_call: TRBV12-3/TRBV12-4
j_call: TRBJ2-2
clone_size: many
d_call: .
cdr3_nt: TGTGCCAGTCAAGGGGAGAACACCGGGGAGCTGTTTTTT
cdr3_aa: CASQGENTGELFF

v_call: TRBV4-1
j_call: TRBJ1-5
clone_size: few
d_call: .
cdr3_nt: TGCGCCAGCAGCCAAGATAGTAGCCTTACGAGGCCCCAGCATTTT
cdr3_aa: CASSQDSSLTRPQHF

v_call: TRBV4-1
j_call: TRBJ2-1
clone_size: few
d_call: TRBD2
cdr3_nt: TGCGCCAGCAGCCAATTCGGGGGGGGGCCGAATGAGCAGTTCTTC
cdr3_aa: CASSQFGGGPNEQFF

v_call: TRBV20-1
j_call: TRBJ2-5
clone_size: many
d_call: .
cdr3_nt: TGCAGTGCTAGAGGTACCCAGGGTTGGGAGACCCAGTACTTC
cdr3_aa: CSARGTQGWETQYF

v_call: TRBV7-6
j_call: TRBJ2-3
clone_size: few
d_call: .
cdr3_nt: TGTGCCAGCAGCCCCTGGGCGGGCCCAGATACGCAGTATTTT
cdr3_aa: CASSPWAGPDTQYF

v_call: TRBV7-6
j_call: TRBJ2-3
clone_size: few
d_call: .
cdr3_nt: TGTGCCAGCAGCTTAGGGAGGGGAGGAGGTACGCAGTATTTT
cdr3_aa: CASSLGRGGGTQYF

v_call: TRBV6-1
j_call: TRBJ1-5
clone_size: few
d_call: TRBD1
cdr3_nt: TGTGCCAGCAGAGCGACCGGGACAGCTAATCAGCCCCAGCATTTT
cdr3_aa: CASRATGTANQPQHF

v_call: TRBV11-3
j_call: TRBJ2-1
clone_size: many
d_call: .
cdr3_nt: TGTGCCAGCAGCCACAAATCCCCCTACAATGAGCAGTTCTTC
cdr3_aa: CASSHKSPYNEQFF